The 28 T cell receptor beta chains listed next were all sequenced from one sample in a study of T-cell memory formation after mild COVID-19. TCRdb used MiXCR to reprocess the 5' RACE reads, holding one entry per CDR3 protein. The sample holds under 250,000 distinct CDR3 sequences; around 9.1% are singletons and the top ten take approximately 3.3%. The sequenced material came from PBMCs or a T cell subset sorted from them (not recorded which). These receptors came from a man aged 18 to 35 who had mild COVID-19 (a few samples of this study predate the infection). Cell type and time point are not known.

The chain employs TRBV6-5 and TRBJ2-5; perhaps TRBD2 as D (6 bases). V was pared by 2 bases and J by 1 base, with 11 bases between. The CDR3 totals 15 residues. Germline assignment: CDR1 MNHEY and CDR2 SVGAGI. This CDR3 is CASSYPGGVQETQYF. CDR3 DNA: TGTGCCAGCAGTTACCCCGGAGGGGTCCAAGAGACCCAGTACTTC.

V and J are TRBV7-2 and TRBJ1-6; D might be TRBD1 (5 bases). The V end lost 4 bases, the J end lost 6 bases, and 13 bases lay between the germline ends. The CDR3 covers 15 residues. Per germline, CDR1 SGHTA and CDR2 FQGNSA. The CDR3 region has the DNA TGTGCCAGCAGCTACAACCGACAGACTAATTCACCCCTCCACTTT. Protein: CASSYNRQTNSPLHF.

At least ten counts were recorded for this clonotype. The chain couples TRBV6-1 to TRBJ1-2; D ambiguous. V was pared by 10 bases and J by 3 bases, with 15 bases between. Germline V gene lookup returns CDR1 MNHNS and CDR2 SASEGT. This CDR3 is 13 amino acids long. CDR3 DNA: TGTGCCACCTGCCTCACAGAAGACTATGGCTACACCTTC. Protein: CATCLTEDYGYTF.

This clonotype was observed at least ten times. The chain's CDR3 is CASSLVLGNTGELFF. DNA for the CDR3: TGTGCCAGCAGTTTAGTCCTGGGGAACACCGGGGAGCTGTTTTTT. This chain links TRBV12-3 or TRBV12-4 with TRBJ2-2; D gene ambiguous. There are 15 residues in the CDR3. Trimming shortened V by 1 base and J by 1 base, and 7 bases separated the two germline ends.

This clonotype was seen a handful of times. The CDR3 is CASSYGTGGEQYF. CDR3 in DNA: TGTGCCAGCAGCTACGGGACAGGTGGTGAGCAGTACTTC. The chain has TRBV7-2 and TRBJ2-7; 8 positions agree with TRBD1. The CDR3 extends over 13 amino acids. The V gene end was trimmed by 4 bases and the J gene end by 7 bases; junction bases not matched to a gene: 6. Germline CDR1 is SGHTA and CDR2 is FQGNSA. The complete variable domain, with remaining parts taken from reference TRBV7-2 and TRBJ2-7, reads GAGVSQSPSNKVTEKGKDVELRCDPISGHTALYWYRQSLGQGLEFLIYFQGNSAPDKSGLPSDRFSAERTGGSVSTLTIQRTQQEDSAVYLCASSYGTGGEQYFGPGTRLTVT.

There are a few counts of this clonotype. J is TRBJ2-7 and V is TRBV29-1; 10 bases agree with TRBD1. Germline V gene lookup returns CDR1 SQVTM and CDR2 ANQGSEA. Losses at the gene ends were 7 bases for V and 7 bases for J; bases not matched to a gene: 7. The CDR3 length is 12 residues. The CDR3 DNA is TGCAGCGCCCGGGACAGGGGTTCTGAGCAGTACTTC. This gives the protein CSARDRGSEQYF.

Only a few counts were recorded for this clonotype. This rearrangement joins TRBV4-3 to TRBJ1-2; the D gene is possibly TRBD1 (6 bases). With 0 bases removed from V and 7 bases from J, the gap between germline ends came to 15 bases. The CDR3 runs to 15 residues. The V gene's germline CDR1 is LGHNA and CDR2 YSLEER. The CDR3 spells CASSQEVQGFGGYTF. The CDR3 DNA reads as TGCGCCAGCAGCCAAGAGGTTCAGGGGTTCGGTGGCTACACCTTC.

With regard to this clonotype: With a much larger clone just one base away, this may be a read error. The chain links TRBV12-3 or TRBV12-4 to TRBJ1-1; no reliable D call. The CDR3 spans 13 residues. CDR3 region: CASSPEVGTEDFF. CDR3 in DNA: TGTGCCAGCAGCCCAGAGGTCGGCACTGAAGATTTCTTT.

This clonotype was picked up a small number of times. The rearrangement uses TRBV18 and TRBJ2-7; D may be TRBD1 (5 bases). Germline V gene sequence: CDR1 KGHSH, CDR2 LQKENI. V was shortened by 3 bases and J by 5 bases, with 14 bases between the two germline ends. The CDR3 is 14 residues long. The CDR3 bases are TGTGCCAGCTCACCGAATGCCAGGGCGGACGAGCAGTACGTC. Its protein is CASSPNARADEQYV.

This clonotype was seen repeatedly, ten times or more. The rearrangement uses TRBV7-2 and TRBJ2-1, with D hard to call. V was pared by 4 bases and J by 6 bases, with 10 bases between. Germline V gene data show CDR1 as SGHTA and CDR2 as FQGNSA. The CDR3 is 13 amino acids. The CDR3 DNA sequence: TGTGCCAGCAGCTCTTCTTCCGGCAATGAGCAGTTCTTC. Residues: CASSSSSGNEQFF.

The CDR3 sequence: CSANARLFDNEQFF. In DNA form, the CDR3 reads TGCAGTGCTAATGCTCGTTTATTCGACAATGAGCAGTTCTTC. The chain has TRBV20-1 and TRBJ2-1; D uncertain. The V gene lost 4 bases and the J gene lost 5 bases, with 15 bases spanning the gap. The CDR3 covers 14 residues. Germline CDR1 reads DFQATT; CDR2 reads SNEGSKA (reference sequence).

The chain couples TRBV4-3 to TRBJ1-6, with TRBD1 matching over 10 bases. Germline CDR1 LGHNA, CDR2 YSLEER. The CDR3 has 18 residues. Unmatched junction bases numbered 17, after V lost 5 bases and J lost 10 bases. In nucleotides, the CDR3 is TGCGCCAGCAGCGCGCGACCCGCCGGGACAGGGGTTGACTCACCCCTCCACTTT. Its translation: CASSARPAGTGVDSPLHF.

This clonotype was found a few times. V and J are TRBV4-1 and TRBJ2-5, with 9 bases matching TRBD1. Germline-derived CDR1 and CDR2 are MGHRA and YSYEKL. The CDR3 sequence is 17 residues long. Unmatched junction bases numbered 9, after V lost 0 bases and J lost 4 bases. CDR3 residues: CASSQEGQGPWGETQYF. In nucleotides, the CDR3 is TGCGCCAGCAGCCAAGAGGGACAGGGACCCTGGGGAGAGACCCAGTACTTC.

The V gene is TRBV27, the J gene TRBJ1-5; 8 positions agree with TRBD1. Germline trimming cut 1 base from V and 7 bases from J; bases unmatched to any gene: 12. The CDR3 contains 17 residues. From germline, CDR1 is MNHEY and CDR2 SMNVEV (reference sequence). The DNA for the CDR3 is TGTGCCAGCAGTTTATTGGGCAGGGGGCGAGGAGGCCAGCCCCAGCATTTT. It yields the protein CASSLLGRGRGGQPQHF.

This clonotype was picked up a small number of times. The CDR3 coding sequence is TGTGCCAGCAGTGCCCTTAGCTCCTACAATGAGCAGTTCTTC. Its protein product is CASSALSSYNEQFF. This chain links TRBV2 with TRBJ2-1; D gene uncertain. There are 14 residues in the CDR3. The germline CDR1 and CDR2 sequences are SNHLY and FYNNEI. V shed 4 bases and J shed 0 bases, with 7 bases lying between them. The variable domain in full, with the rest retrieved from reference TRBV2 and TRBJ2-1, is EPEVTQTPSHQVTQMGQEVILRCVPISNHLYFYWYRQILGQKVEFLVSFYNNEISEKSEIFDDQFSVERPDGSNFTLKIRSTKLEDSAMYFCASSALSSYNEQFFGPGTRLTVL.

J is TRBJ1-6 and V is TRBV19; 9 nucleotides agree with TRBD1. CDR3 length: 17 residues. The V gene's germline CDR1 is LNHDA and CDR2 SQIVND (reference sequence). V shed 3 bases and J 1 base; nucleotides not matched to a gene: 4. The CDR3 DNA reads TGTGCCAGTAGTATCGGACAGGGGAGTTCCTATAATTCACCCCTCCACTTT. Translated: CASSIGQGSSYNSPLHF.

The chain uses TRBV4-1 and TRBJ1-2; unclear D gene. CDR1 is MGHRA, CDR2 YSYEKL, per germline. The CDR3 is 13 residues long. Between the trimmed V and J ends, which lost 0 bases and 3 bases, there was a span of 5 bases. CDR3 coding DNA: TGCGCCAGCAGCCAAGATAGGCACTATGGCTACACCTTC. Protein sequence: CASSQDRHYGYTF.

The chain links TRBV20-1 to TRBJ1-1, with 9 bases that match TRBD1. CDR3 length: 14 amino acids. Trimming cost V 6 bases and J 1 base; bases outside gene matches: 6. The germline gives CDR1 DFQATT, CDR2 SNEGSKA (reference sequence). In DNA, the CDR3 is TGCAGTGCGAAACAGGGGGCGAGGAACACTGAAGCTTTCTTT. Its translation: CSAKQGARNTEAFF.

In its sample, this clonotype was seen a few times. This chain uses TRBV7-3 with TRBJ2-2; D is unresolved. The V and J ends lost 2 bases and 4 bases respectively, with 5 bases between them. The CDR3 spans 13 residues. Germline V lookup: CDR1 SGHTA, CDR2 FQGTGA. The CDR3 here is CASSLYGTGELFF. DNA of the CDR3: TGTGCCAGCAGCTTATATGGCACCGGGGAGCTGTTTTTT. The full variable domain, with the rest looked up from reference TRBV7-3 and TRBJ2-2, is GAGVSQTPSNKVTEKGKYVELRCDPISGHTALYWYRQSLGQGPEFLIYFQGTGAADDSGLPNDRFFAVRPEGSVSTLKIQRTERGDSAVYLCASSLYGTGELFFGEGSRLTVL.

This clonotype was seen ten or more times. The chain recombines TRBV12-3 or TRBV12-4 with TRBJ2-3; 7 positions match TRBD2. J was trimmed by 3 bases and V by 5 bases; bases with no gene match: 14. The CDR3 has 17 amino acids. The CDR3 DNA sequence: TGTGCCAGCAGTCCCACGTCTGTGCAGGGAGGGACAGATACGCAGTATTTT. Its protein product is CASSPTSVQGGTDTQYF.

In this sample, this clonotype turned up many times. The CDR3 sequence: CASSVTGTTTDTQYF. As DNA, the CDR3 is TGTGCCAGCAGTGTCACCGGGACCACCACAGATACGCAGTATTTT. This rearrangement joins TRBV25-1 to TRBJ2-3; D may correspond to TRBD1 or TRBD2 (5 bases each). This CDR3 contains 15 residues. V was trimmed by 4 bases and J by 2 bases, leaving 13 bases between them. Per germline, CDR1 MGHDK and CDR2 SYGVNS.

This clonotype was found a few times. This chain connects TRBV12-3 or TRBV12-4 to TRBJ1-5; no clear D. CDR3 length: 15 residues. The ends were cut back, 0 bases at V and 6 bases at J, with 12 bases in the middle. The CDR3 region is CASSLAPAPLQPQHF. CDR3 nucleotides: TGTGCCAGCAGTTTAGCCCCGGCGCCCCTTCAGCCCCAGCATTTT.

In its sample, this clonotype was seen many times. The chain recombines TRBV27 with TRBJ2-1, with TRBD2 identical over 8 bases. The J segment lost 1 base and the V segment lost 2 bases, leaving 4 bases of the junction unmatched. Germline V CDR1 and CDR2: MNHEY, SMNVEV (reference sequence). CDR3 length: 16 amino acids. The CDR3 DNA sequence: TGTGCCAGCAGTTTACGGCGGGGGGATTCCTACAATGAGCAGTTCTTC. Translating gives CASSLRRGDSYNEQFF.

This clonotype turned up a few times. This chain uses TRBV7-3 with TRBJ2-3, with D possibly TRBD2 on 6 matching bases. The CDR3 is 16 residues long. V lost 3 bases, J lost 3 bases, and 16 bases lay in between. Germline-derived CDR1 and CDR2 are SGHTA and FQGTGA. The CDR3 DNA follows: TGTGCCAGCAGCTTGAGTTTTACTGGAGGGACAGATACGCAGTATTTT. This codes for CASSLSFTGGTDTQYF.

The V call is TRBV20-1, the J call TRBJ2-7, with TRBD1 as a possible D gene (5 bases). The CDR3 is 13 residues long. In germline, CDR1 is DFQATT, CDR2 SNEGSKA (reference sequence). V shed 6 bases and J shed 1 base, with 13 bases lying between them. CDR3 region: CSAWRQGSYEQYF. CDR3 nucleotide sequence: TGCAGTGCGTGGCGGCAGGGATCCTACGAGCAGTACTTC.

This clonotype was counted ten times or more. The chain is built from TRBV7-8 and TRBJ2-4; a weak D match, TRBD2 (5 bases). V lost 1 base and J lost 7, with 11 bases in between. The CDR3 totals 14 residues. The V gene's germline CDR1 is SGHVS and CDR2 FQNEAQ. The CDR3 here is CASSLGRTSNIQYF. The CDR3 coding sequence is TGTGCCAGCAGCTTAGGTCGGACTTCTAACATTCAGTACTTC.

This clonotype was found many times. V and J are TRBV12-3 or TRBV12-4 and TRBJ2-1; 7 nucleotides match TRBD2. The CDR3 runs to 15 residues. The J segment lost 7 bases and the V segment lost 3 bases, leaving 9 bases of the junction unmatched. CDR3: CASSLTLARMNEQFF. CDR3 nucleotides: TGTGCCAGCAGTTTGACACTAGCGAGGATGAATGAGCAGTTCTTC.

This clonotype was seen a handful of times. The J gene is TRBJ1-4, the V gene TRBV9; the D gene is possibly TRBD1 (5 bases). The germline V gene encodes CDR1 SGDLS and CDR2 YYNGEE. The CDR3 is made up of 14 amino acids. The V and J ends lost 3 bases and 3 bases respectively, with 9 bases between them. The CDR3 is CASSDPGPNEKLFF. CDR3 coding DNA: TGTGCCAGCAGCGATCCGGGACCTAATGAAAAACTGTTTTTT.